What follows are 25 T cell receptor beta chains derived from one specimen sequenced in a study of blood T cell repertoires in COVID-19. The method was immunoSEQ multiplex PCR; TCRdb's version includes in-frame clones alone and lacks a portion of them. This table holds about 210,000 clones, around 80% found once. Sample: peripheral blood. These receptors all come from a middle-aged woman with acute or convalescent COVID-19.

This chain connects TRBV5-6 to TRBJ1-1, with no clear D. Germline lookup yields CDR1 SGHDT and CDR2 YYEEEE. V gave up 1 base and J gave up 6 bases, with 13 bases separating them. This CDR3 has 14 residues. CDR3 DNA sequence: TGTGCCAGCAGCTTGAGTCCGAGGTCGTCTGAAGCTTTCTTT. Protein: CASSLSPRSSEAFF.

The chain recombines TRBV5-1 with TRBJ2-5; 10 bases are a match to TRBD1. This CDR3 spans 13 amino acids. Trimming took 5 bases from V and 3 from J; bases not matched to a gene: 1. Per the germline V gene, CDR1 is SGHRS and CDR2 is YFSETQ. CDR3 nucleotides: TGCGCCAGCAGTGGGACAGGGGAAGAGACCCAGTACTTC. It is translated as CASSGTGEETQYF.

This clone was recorded only once. The chain recombines TRBV19 with TRBJ1-1; 7 bases match TRBD1. The CDR3 length is 14 residues. Germline CDR1 is LNHDA and CDR2 is SQIVND (reference sequence). With 4 bases clipped from V and 5 bases from J, the junction kept 7 bases outside the gene matches. The CDR3 sequence: CASSSATGETEAFF. The CDR3 nucleotides read TGTGCCAGTAGTAGTGCCACAGGGGAAACTGAAGCTTTCTTT.

This CDR3 is CASSPPRQGCRTDTQYF. CDR3 sequence (DNA): TGCGCCAGCAGTCCACCCCGACAGGGCTGTCGCACAGATACGCAGTATTTT. The V call is TRBV23-1, the J call TRBJ2-3, with 7 bases aligning to TRBD1. TRBV23-1 carries the ORF label, with uncertain function. The CDR3 has 17 residues. Trimming took 4 bases from V and 1 from J; bases not matched to a gene: 11.

The chain employs TRBV3-1 (or the pseudogene TRBV3-2) and TRBJ2-7; 8 nucleotides align to TRBD1. J was trimmed by 3 bases and V by 7 bases; bases with no gene match: 38. The CDR3 is 24 amino acids. Germline V CDR1 and CDR2: LGHDT, YNNKEL (reference sequence). The CDR3 DNA is TGTGCCAGCAAGAAGTCGGCAACCCAGGGGGCCCACCTCGCCACCCAGGAGGCCCACTACGAGCAGTACTTC. It encodes CASKKSATQGAHLATQEAHYEQYF.

The chain carries TRBV4-1 and TRBJ1-1; tentatively, D is TRBD1 (6 bases). CDR1 MGHRA and CDR2 YSYEKL come from the germline V gene. CDR3 length: 14 amino acids. V was cut by 4 bases and J by 1 base, with 10 bases left in between. CDR3 sequence reads: CASSPRQANTEAFF. In nucleotides, the CDR3 is TGCGCCAGCAGCCCCCGACAGGCGAACACTGAAGCTTTCTTT.

The chain employs TRBV13 and TRBJ2-1, with 10 bases aligning to TRBD2. The CDR3 totals 20 residues. J lost 0 bases, V lost 3 bases, and 14 bases had no gene match. Germline CDR1 is PRHDT and CDR2 is FYEKMQ (reference sequence). In DNA, the CDR3 is TGTGCCAGCAGCTTTCCTGGCGTGGTAGCGGGAGGCCCCTCCTACAATGAGCAGTTCTTC. Residues: CASSFPGVVAGGPSYNEQFF. Full variable domain (rest looked up from reference TRBV13 and TRBJ2-1): AAGVIQSPRHLIKEKRETATLKCYPIPRHDTVYWYQQGPGQDPQFLISFYEKMQSDKGSIPDRFSAQQFSDYHSELNMSSLELGDSALYFCASSFPGVVAGGPSYNEQFFGPGTRLTVL.

V is TRBV12-3 or TRBV12-4 and J is TRBJ1-2; tentatively, D is TRBD1 (6 bases). CDR3 size: 12 residues. With 8 bases removed from V and 4 bases from J, the gap between germline ends came to 11 bases. The CDR3: CASGDTTYGYTF. CDR3 coding DNA: TGTGCCAGCGGGGACACAACCTATGGCTACACCTTC.

The V gene is TRBV6-5, the J gene TRBJ1-1; D unclear. The CDR3 has 13 amino acids. Germline V gives CDR1 MNHEY, CDR2 SVGAGI. Trimming removed 2 bases from V and 5 bases from J, with 9 bases in between. The CDR3 protein is CASSYVPGTEAFF. In nucleotides, the CDR3 is TGTGCCAGCAGTTACGTCCCGGGGACTGAAGCTTTCTTT.

This sequence joins TRBV11-2 and TRBJ2-1; 9 bases fit TRBD2. V was clipped by 8 bases and J by 5 bases; unmatched bases: 7. Looked up from germline, CDR1 is SGHAT and CDR2 is FQNNGV. The CDR3 sequence is 14 residues long. CDR3: CASPWAGGDNEQFF. Here the CDR3 DNA reads TGTGCCAGCCCTTGGGCGGGAGGGGACAATGAGCAGTTCTTC.

The rearrangement joins TRBV4-2 to TRBJ2-7; D possibly corresponds to TRBD1 (5 bases). Per the germline V gene, CDR1 is LGHNA and CDR2 is YNFKEQ. The CDR3 extends over 14 amino acids. The ends were cut back, 0 bases at V and 1 base at J, with 7 bases in the middle. CDR3 in DNA: TGTGCCAGCAGCCAAGATGCAGGGTCCTACGAGCAGTACTTC. Translating it yields CASSQDAGSYEQYF.

This clone has only a few counts. This chain links TRBV7-8 with TRBJ2-7; 9 bases fit TRBD1. Germline V gene sequence: CDR1 SGHVS, CDR2 FQNEAQ. Germline trimming cut 2 bases from V and 5 bases from J; bases unmatched to any gene: 19. There are 19 residues in the CDR3. The CDR3 DNA follows: TGTGCCAGCAGCTTACCCGCGGGACAGGGTCTGGGCCGGAGAGACGAGCAGTACTTC. Protein: CASSLPAGQGLGRRDEQYF.

The chain links TRBV5-1 to TRBJ2-1; TRBD2 matches 8 bases. The CDR3 is 18 residues long. The germline V gene has CDR1 SGHRS and CDR2 YFSETQ. V shed 0 bases and J 0 bases; nucleotides not matched to a gene: 8. The CDR3 region is CASSLAAGAASSYNEQFF. The CDR3 DNA reads as TGCGCCAGCAGCTTGGCAGCGGGGGCCGCAAGCTCCTACAATGAGCAGTTCTTC.

This chain uses TRBV9 with TRBJ2-7; 9 bases are a match to TRBD2. V lost 0 bases to trimming and J lost 4 bases; unmatched junction nucleotides: 2. The CDR3 covers 14 residues. The germline V gene has CDR1 SGDLS and CDR2 YYNGEE. The CDR3 loop is CASSVALAGYEQYF. In nucleotides, the CDR3 is TGTGCCAGCAGCGTAGCTCTAGCGGGGTACGAGCAGTACTTC.

There are a few counts of this clone. The genes are TRBV4-2 and TRBJ1-2, with TRBD1 identical over 7 bases. CDR3 size: 17 residues. In germline, CDR1 is LGHNA, CDR2 YNFKEQ. With V trimmed by 1 base and J by 1 base, 9 bases remained unmatched. The CDR3 nucleotides are TGTGCCAGCAGCCAAGGCTTAACCGGGACAGATAACTATGGCTACACCTTC. It yields the protein CASSQGLTGTDNYGYTF.

As regards this clone: Distinct nucleotide sequences in the sample also encode this CDR3. V usage is TRBV4-1 and J usage is TRBJ1-2, with 9 positions matching TRBD1. This CDR3 is 16 amino acids long. Trimming cost V 1 base and J 2 bases; bases outside gene matches: 5. Germline values: CDR1 MGHRA, CDR2 YSYEKL. CDR3 DNA: TGCGCCAGCAGCCAAGCGCCGGGACAGGGAAACTATGGCTACACCTTC. This codes for CASSQAPGQGNYGYTF.

This clone was found a few times. The CDR3 loop reads CASKAGTGVNTGELFF. The CDR3 DNA reads TGTGCCAGCAAGGCCGGGACAGGGGTAAACACCGGGGAGCTGTTTTTT. The rearrangement uses TRBV6-6 and TRBJ2-2; TRBD1 agrees at 10 bases. The germline CDR1 and CDR2 sequences are MNHNY and SVGAGI (reference sequence). CDR3 length equals 16 residues. J lost 2 bases, V lost 7 bases, and 7 bases had no gene match.

This rearrangement joins TRBV5-1 to TRBJ1-2; D may be TRBD1 (5 bases). The V gene's germline CDR1 is SGHRS and CDR2 YFSETQ. The CDR3 length is 14 residues. Trimming shortened V by 0 bases and J by 6 bases, and 12 bases separated the two germline ends. CDR3 DNA: TGCGCCAGCAGCTTGGGCGGGGGAAGAGATGGCTACACCTTC. It is translated as CASSLGGGRDGYTF.

The chain joins TRBV7-9 to TRBJ2-1; 7 bases are shared with TRBD1. Per germline, CDR1 SEHNR and CDR2 FQNEAQ (reference sequence). With 0 bases clipped from V and 5 bases from J, the junction kept 4 bases outside the gene matches. The CDR3 is 15 residues long. The CDR3 sequence is CASSLAAGGNNEQFF. CDR3 coding DNA: TGTGCCAGCAGCTTAGCTGCAGGGGGTAACAATGAGCAGTTCTTC.

The J gene is TRBJ2-3, the V gene TRBV7-2; D uncertain. V lost 3 bases and J lost 6, with 10 bases in between. Germline V lookup: CDR1 SGHTA, CDR2 FQGNSA. CDR3 size: 13 residues. Here the CDR3 DNA reads TGTGCCAGCAGCTTCGACACCAGGGATACGCAGTATTTT. It encodes CASSFDTRDTQYF.

This chain connects TRBV24-1 to TRBJ2-3, with 11 bases identical to TRBD1. The CDR3 contains 15 residues. From germline, CDR1 is KGHDR and CDR2 SFDVKD. V lost 7 bases and J lost 5; bases outside the gene matches: 7. Here the CDR3 DNA reads TGTGCCACCAGCAGGACAGGGGGCAGTGGAGATACGCAGTATTTT. Protein sequence: CATSRTGGSGDTQYF.

This rearrangement joins TRBV6-2 or TRBV6-3 to TRBJ2-1; 12 bases match TRBD2. This CDR3 contains 19 residues. CDR1 MNHEY and CDR2 SVGEGT come from the germline V gene. J lost 1 base, V lost 0 bases, and 7 bases had no gene match. The CDR3 DNA reads as TGTGCCAGCAGTTACTCGAGACTAGCGGGAGCTATGTCCTACAATGAGCAGTTCTTC. It is translated as CASSYSRLAGAMSYNEQFF.

The CDR3 is CASSSKGAPKGGGYTF. The CDR3 region has the DNA TGTGCCAGCAGTTCAAAGGGAGCCCCTAAAGGAGGAGGCTACACCTTC. The genes are TRBV28 and TRBJ1-2; D is ambiguous. Between the trimmed V and J ends, which lost 4 bases and 8 bases, there was a span of 23 bases. The CDR3 spans 16 residues. CDR1 and CDR2 from the germline V gene are MDHEN and SYDVKM.

The CDR3 protein is CASSPDYTGEKLFF. DNA of the CDR3: TGTGCCAGCAGTCCTGACTATACGGGTGAAAAACTGTTTTTT. This rearrangement joins TRBV28 to TRBJ1-4; D remains ambiguous. V was clipped by 5 bases and J by 7 bases, with 14 bases between them. Germline loops: CDR1 MDHEN, CDR2 SYDVKM. The CDR3 has 14 amino acids.

This rearrangement joins TRBV7-2 to TRBJ2-5; 10 nucleotides agree with TRBD2. The CDR3 has 18 residues. The junction had 11 bases not matched to a gene; V was cut back by 0 bases and J by 4 bases. CDR1 and CDR2 from the germline V gene are SGHTA and FQGNSA. This CDR3 reads CASSLALLAGLGGETQYF. CDR3 DNA sequence: TGTGCCAGCAGCTTAGCTTTACTAGCGGGACTGGGGGGAGAGACCCAGTACTTC.